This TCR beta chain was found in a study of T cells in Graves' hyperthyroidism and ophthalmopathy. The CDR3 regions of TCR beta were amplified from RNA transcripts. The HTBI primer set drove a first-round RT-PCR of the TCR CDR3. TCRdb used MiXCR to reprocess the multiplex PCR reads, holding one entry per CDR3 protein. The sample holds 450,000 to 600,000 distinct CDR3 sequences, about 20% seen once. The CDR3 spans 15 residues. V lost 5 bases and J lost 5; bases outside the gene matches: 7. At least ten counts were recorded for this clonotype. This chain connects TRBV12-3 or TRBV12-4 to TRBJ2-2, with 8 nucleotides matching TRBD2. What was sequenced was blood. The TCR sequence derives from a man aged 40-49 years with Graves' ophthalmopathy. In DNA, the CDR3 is TGTGCCAGCAGTAAAGCGGGAGAGTTGACCGGGGAGCTGTTTTTT. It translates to CASSKAGELTGELFF.